This passage covers 27 T cell receptor beta chains from one sample sequenced in a study of T cells in Graves' hyperthyroidism and ophthalmopathy. RNA transcripts provided the source from which TCR beta CDR3 regions were amplified. TCR CDR3 regions were first amplified by RT-PCR with HTBI primers. TCRdb redid the calling of the multiplex PCR reads with MiXCR, one entry per CDR3 protein. Among fewer than 750,000 distinct CDR3 sequences, approximately 14% were seen once, and the ten largest hold roughly an eighth. Sequenced input: blood. All receptors derive from a woman between 50 and 59 years old with Graves' ophthalmopathy.

As concerns this clonotype: A much larger clone lies one base from this, so it may be a read error. The genes are TRBV20-1 and TRBJ2-3, with a possible D match to TRBD2 (5 bases). Trimming shortened V by 8 bases and J by 0 bases, and 15 bases separated the two germline ends. Germline CDR1 and CDR2: DFQATT and SNEGSKA (reference sequence). The CDR3 totals 14 residues. The CDR3 spells CSSPGGGSTDTQYF. The CDR3 nucleotides read TGCAGTTCCCCGGGTGGCGGGAGCACAGATACGCAGTATTTT.

CDR3 bases: TGTGCCATCAGTGAGTCTTGGGACAGGGGAAACAATGAGCAGTTCTTC. Its translation: CAISESWDRGNNEQFF. J is TRBJ2-1 and V is TRBV10-3; TRBD1 matches at 10 bases. The CDR3 extends over 16 amino acids. The trim removed 0 bases at V and 5 bases at J, leaving 4 bases unmatched. CDR1 ENHRY and CDR2 SYGVKD come from the germline V gene.

This clonotype was recorded at least ten times. This chain joins TRBV27 and TRBJ1-1; D call uncertain. CDR3 length equals 14 residues. Germline V gives CDR1 MNHEY, CDR2 SMNVEV (reference sequence). The V and J ends lost 4 bases and 0 bases respectively, with 9 bases between them. CDR3 in amino acids: CASSYSELNTEAFF. The CDR3 coding sequence is TGTGCCAGCAGTTATAGCGAGTTGAACACTGAAGCTTTCTTT.

This clonotype was counted many times. V usage is TRBV6-2 or TRBV6-3 and J usage is TRBJ1-5; D is ambiguous. The CDR3 consists of 14 residues. Germline values: CDR1 MNHEY, CDR2 SVGEGT. Trimming stripped 5 bases from V and 9 bases from J, with 17 bases between. The CDR3 nucleotides read TGTGCCAGCAGTATTTCCGGCGGTATGCGGCCCCAGCATTTT. Its translation is CASSISGGMRPQHF.

The chain links TRBV20-1 to TRBJ2-2; no clear D gene. This CDR3 has 13 amino acids. Germline V gene data show CDR1 as DFQATT and CDR2 as SNEGSKA (reference sequence). The V end lost 1 base, the J end lost 4 bases, and 7 bases lay between the germline ends. The CDR3 protein is CSARALLTGELFF. As DNA, the CDR3 is TGCAGTGCTAGAGCCCTCCTCACCGGGGAGCTGTTTTTT.

This clonotype has at least ten counts. J is TRBJ2-7 and V is TRBV5-1; 8 nucleotides align to TRBD1. V shed 0 bases, J shed 6 bases, and the junction held 8 bases outside the gene matches. This CDR3 has 15 amino acids. The germline V gene encodes CDR1 SGHRS and CDR2 YFSETQ. CDR3 region: CASSLVAGGYGEQYF. CDR3 DNA sequence: TGCGCCAGCAGCTTGGTGGCAGGGGGCTATGGCGAGCAGTACTTC.

The chain combines TRBV7-2 with TRBJ2-2; a possible D gene is TRBD2 (6 bases). Trimming removed 4 bases from V and 2 bases from J, with 17 bases in between. CDR3 length: 17 residues. Germline CDR1 is SGHTA and CDR2 is FQGNSA. The CDR3 sequence is CASSSKRTGVNTGELFF. CDR3 nucleotides: TGTGCCAGCAGCTCAAAGCGGACGGGAGTAAACACCGGGGAGCTGTTTTTT.

This clonotype was seen at least ten times. The V and J genes are TRBV7-9 and TRBJ2-5, with a tentative D call TRBD2 (5 bases). The CDR3 runs to 16 residues. V lost 1 base and J 2 bases, leaving 14 bases between the germline ends. The germline V gene has CDR1 SEHNR and CDR2 FQNEAQ (reference sequence). For the CDR3, the DNA is TGTGCCAGCAGCTTAGGGCTAGCCAACCCACAAGAGACCCAGTACTTC. Its translation is CASSLGLANPQETQYF.

This clonotype has at least ten counts. The chain recombines TRBV28 with TRBJ1-4; D perhaps matches TRBD1 (5 bases). The CDR3 is 13 amino acids. The germline V gene encodes CDR1 MDHEN and CDR2 SYDVKM. V lost 10 bases, J lost 7 bases, and 16 bases lay in between. CDR3 DNA: TGTGCCACCCAGACGCGGGGGGGTGAAAAACTGTTTTTT. Amino acid sequence: CATQTRGGEKLFF.

This clonotype was picked up many times. CDR3 sequence: CASSSGLMNTEAFF. The DNA of the CDR3 is TGTGCCAGCAGTTCGGGACTAATGAACACTGAAGCTTTCTTT. V is TRBV27 and J is TRBJ1-1; TRBD1 might be the D (5 bases). In germline, CDR1 is MNHEY, CDR2 SMNVEV (reference sequence). With 4 bases removed from V and 0 bases from J, the gap between germline ends came to 9 bases. The CDR3 extends over 14 amino acids.

Turning to this clonotype: One end of the junction does not line up with germline, which may come from a read error. J is TRBJ2-1 and V is TRBV7-7, with 10 bases fitting TRBD2. CDR1 is SSHAT and CDR2 is FNYEAQ in the germline V gene (reference sequence). The CDR3 totals 18 residues. CDR3 nucleotide sequence: TGTGCTAGCAGCTTAGCGCCTAGCGGGAGTAGCTCCTACAATGAGCAGTTCTTC. Translation: CASSLAPSGSSSYNEQFF.

This clonotype has more than one count but fewer than ten. The CDR3 DNA follows: TGTGCCAGCAGCTCCCCGGGACCCAACTACGAGCAGTACTTC. Protein product: CASSSPGPNYEQYF. This chain uses TRBV13 with TRBJ2-7; either TRBD1 or TRBD2 may supply D (5 bases each). The V gene lost 4 bases and the J gene lost 3 bases, with 13 bases spanning the gap. Per germline, CDR1 PRHDT and CDR2 FYEKMQ (reference sequence). The CDR3 totals 14 residues.

In this sample, this clonotype turned up a few times. The chain uses TRBV9 and TRBJ2-7; 11 bases match TRBD1. V gave up 3 bases and J gave up 3 bases; unmatched junction bases: 5. The germline gives CDR1 SGDLS, CDR2 YYNGEE. This CDR3 region has 15 residues. The CDR3 sequence: CASSDGTGGSYEQYF. The CDR3 coding sequence is TGTGCCAGCAGCGATGGGACAGGGGGGAGCTACGAGCAGTACTTC. Combining the CDR3 with reference TRBV9 and TRBJ2-7 gives the whole variable domain DSGVTQTPKHLITATGQRVTLRCSPRSGDLSVYWYQQSLDQGLQFLIQYYNGEERAKGNILERFSAQQFPDLHSELNLSSLELGDSALYFCASSDGTGGSYEQYFGPGTRLTVT.

The table lists this clonotype with many counts. The junction and the germline gene differ at one end; a read error may be behind it. V and J are TRBV30 and TRBJ2-7; D could derive from TRBD1 or TRBD2 (6 bases each). Germline CDR1 GTSNPN, CDR2 SVGIG (reference sequence). This CDR3 region has 13 residues. The CDR3 protein is CAWSEGGSHEQYF. For the CDR3, the DNA is TGTGCCTGGAGTGAGGGGGGCTCCCACGAGCAGTACTTC.

There are a few counts of this clonotype. This chain joins TRBV20-1 and TRBJ2-1; maybe TRBD1 (5 bases). Germline loops: CDR1 DFQATT, CDR2 SNEGSKA (reference sequence). This CDR3 contains 14 residues. V lost 6 bases, J lost 3 bases, and 15 bases lay in between. CDR3 protein: CSAGRANLYNEQFF. The CDR3 DNA is TGCAGTGCGGGGCGAGCGAACCTCTACAATGAGCAGTTCTTC.

The chain joins TRBV5-1 to TRBJ1-5, with D tentatively TRBD1 (6 bases). V was trimmed by 4 bases and J by 7 bases, leaving 15 bases between them. CDR3 length equals 14 residues. In germline, CDR1 is SGHRS, CDR2 YFSETQ. The CDR3 DNA sequence: TGCGCCAGCAGCGTCCAACAGGGTGGGCAGCCCCAGCATTTT. As protein: CASSVQQGGQPQHF.

This clonotype showed up many times. This rearrangement joins TRBV28 to TRBJ1-6; D is unclear. The CDR3 extends over 16 amino acids. CDR1 MDHEN and CDR2 SYDVKM come from the germline V gene. V shed 5 bases and J shed 0 bases, with 11 bases lying between them. CDR3 region: CASSQDSSSYNSPLHF. As DNA, the CDR3 is TGTGCCAGCAGTCAGGACTCTAGCTCCTATAATTCACCCCTCCACTTT.

The sample holds a few counts of this clonotype. The gene calls are TRBV19 and TRBJ2-2, with D possibly being TRBD1 (5 bases). CDR1 is LNHDA and CDR2 is SQIVND in the germline V gene (reference sequence). The V end lost 5 bases, the J end lost 1 base, and 11 bases lay between the germline ends. The CDR3 consists of 15 residues. CDR3 coding DNA: TGTGCCAGTAGTTTTTCACAGGTGAACACCGGGGAGCTGTTTTTT. As protein: CASSFSQVNTGELFF.

This clonotype appeared many times. The rearrangement joins TRBV2 to TRBJ1-5; D gene uncertain. The CDR3 runs 14 residues. V lost 1 base, J lost 4 bases, and 8 bases lay in between. Germline V gene sequence: CDR1 SNHLY, CDR2 FYNNEI. CDR3 DNA: TGTGCCAGCAGTGAAGGACACTCGAATCAGCCCCAGCATTTT. It is translated as CASSEGHSNQPQHF.

CDR3 loop: CSARSGRGGNQPQHF. For the CDR3, the DNA is TGCAGTGCTAGGTCTGGACGGGGGGGCAATCAGCCCCAGCATTTT. The J gene is TRBJ1-5, the V gene TRBV20-1; weak D call: TRBD1 (5 bases). Per the germline V gene, CDR1 is DFQATT and CDR2 is SNEGSKA (reference sequence). This CDR3 has 15 amino acids. Trimming pared 3 bases from V and 2 bases from J, leaving 14 bases between.

This clonotype has more than one count but fewer than ten. A much larger clone sits a single nucleotide away, making a read error possible. The chain couples TRBV27 to TRBJ2-7; 10 bases fit TRBD2. From germline, CDR1 is MNHEY and CDR2 SMNVEV (reference sequence). The CDR3 contains 16 residues. CDR3 bases: TGTGCCAGCAGTTTTATAGGGCTAGCGGGAGATCAAGAGCAGCACTTC. Translation gives CASSFIGLAGDQEQHF.

At least ten counts were recorded for this clonotype. The chain combines TRBV5-1 with TRBJ2-2; D assignment may be TRBD1 or TRBD2 (5 bases each). With 0 bases removed from V and 7 bases from J, the gap between germline ends came to 10 bases. The CDR3 runs to 14 residues. Per germline, CDR1 SGHRS and CDR2 YFSETQ. Here the CDR3 reads CASSLVSGSGELFF. CDR3 nucleotide sequence: TGCGCCAGCAGCTTGGTGTCAGGGAGCGGGGAGCTGTTTTTT.

This chain joins TRBV11-2 and TRBJ2-1, with TRBD2 matching over 13 bases. J lost 0 bases, V lost 2 bases, and 10 bases had no gene match. The CDR3 has 20 residues. CDR1 and CDR2 from the germline V gene are SGHAT and FQNNGV. The CDR3 region has the DNA TGTGCCAGCAGCTTATCTACAGGGGGACTAGCGGGAAGCTCCTACAATGAGCAGTTCTTC. Encoded protein: CASSLSTGGLAGSSYNEQFF.

V usage is TRBV6-1 and J usage is TRBJ2-7; 10 bases are a match to TRBD1. Germline CDR1 reads MNHNS; CDR2 reads SASEGT. CDR3 length equals 16 residues. V lost 2 bases, J lost 1 base, and 5 bases stayed unmatched. CDR3 coding DNA: TGTGCCAGCAGTGAAATCCGGGACAGGGGTTCCTACGAGCAGTACTTC. Translation: CASSEIRDRGSYEQYF.

This clonotype was seen ten or more times. The rearrangement links TRBV14 to TRBJ1-2, with 10 bases that match TRBD1. The CDR3 consists of 15 residues. CDR1 is SGHDN and CDR2 is FVKESK in the germline V gene. V gave up 4 bases and J gave up 2 bases; unmatched junction bases: 4. The CDR3 bases are TGTGCCAGCAGCCCCACGGGACAGGGGAACTATGGCTACACCTTC. Residues: CASSPTGQGNYGYTF. Full variable domain (rest looked up from reference TRBV14 and TRBJ1-2): EAGVTQFPSHSVIEKGQTVTLRCDPISGHDNLYWYRRVMGKEIKFLLHFVKESKQDESGMPNNRFLAERTGGTYSTLKVQPAELEDSGVYFCASSPTGQGNYGYTFGSGTRLTVV.

This clonotype was picked up many times. The genes are TRBV5-1 and TRBJ1-1; 8 nucleotides line up with TRBD1. The J segment lost 4 bases and the V segment lost 2 bases, leaving 10 bases of the junction unmatched. The germline CDR1 and CDR2 sequences are SGHRS and YFSETQ. CDR3 length: 16 amino acids. CDR3 residues: CASSFRFGQGATEAFF. The CDR3 DNA is TGCGCCAGCAGCTTTCGATTCGGGCAGGGGGCCACTGAAGCTTTCTTT. The full variable domain, in which reference TRBV5-1 and TRBJ1-1 provide the parts outside the CDR3, is KAGVTQTPRYLIKTRGQQVTLSCSPISGHRSVSWYQQTPGQGLQFLFEYFSETQRNKGNFPGRFSGRQFSNSRSEMNVSTLELGDSALYLCASSFRFGQGATEAFFGQGTRLTVV.

V gene TRBV7-8 combines with J gene TRBJ2-1, with D possibly being TRBD2 (6 bases). V was pared by 3 bases and J by 10 bases, with 13 bases between. The CDR3 is 13 residues long. Germline V gives CDR1 SGHVS, CDR2 FQNEAQ. As DNA, the CDR3 is TGTGCCAGCAGCTTCACTAGGGGACTCGAGCAGTTCTTC. This encodes CASSFTRGLEQFF. Looking up the rest from reference TRBV7-8 and TRBJ2-1 gives the full variable domain: GAGVSQSPRYKVAKRGQDVALRCDPISGHVSLFWYQQALGQGPEFLTYFQNEAQLDKSGLPSDRFFAERPEGSVSTLKIQRTQQEDSAVYLCASSFTRGLEQFFGPGTRLTVL.